The entry below gives a single T cell receptor (beta chain) sequence along with its context. The antigen this receptor binds is unknown. It has no much larger one-base neighbor in the sample; base qualities were not kept. The immunoSEQ Assay, which uses bias-controlled multiplex PCR amplification of genomic DNA, was used to profile TCRbeta CDR3 regions. Per the source publication's procedure: To quantify the absolute abundance of each unique TCRbeta CDR3 region, the sequences were collapsed and filtered. Differential abundance was assessed using a binomial (Fisher-equivalent) model and a beta-binomial model in which time-dependent variance fitted from healthy donors was added. Clones with fewer than 5 combined templates were excluded, and clones with Benjamini-Hochberg FDR below 0.01 were called differentially abundant. Using the form v = (b*log(k)+a)^2, the beta-binomial variance was modeled as a function of the total template count across the two samples. The table was pulled from immuneACCESS by TCRdb, which kept in-frame rearrangements only. Such tables lose some clones; where checked, under half of the loss comes from unresolved V genes, and the rest has no known cause. V and J calls and clone size are given by that table; D and trimming were obtained from the DNA. The sample yields some 65,000 clones; roughly four fifths were counted once. The ten largest clonotypes hold roughly 19% of the sample.

V is clipped by 9 bases and J by 4 bases, and the sequence between their germline boundaries is 7 bases long. The CDR3 spans 11 residues, from the cysteine through the phenylalanine. The only DNA kept is the CDR3, 33 bases in frame from the first base. The germline V gene (reference sequence) supplies CDR1 LNHDA and CDR2 SQIVND. No immune events, such as infections, were documented for the healthy donors during the collection period. Blood repertoires from healthy donors were used as a training cohort for calibrating time-dependent variance in a beta-binomial model of differential abundance of T-cell clones. The training cohort was composed of around ten healthy donors, 3 female and 7 male. On average the donors were approximately 42 years old, and their ages spanned roughly 25 to 70 years. Whole blood, obtained from a commercial supplier, was collected from each healthy donor at three time points spaced approximately two weeks apart. For immunosequencing, genomic DNA was extracted from unsorted whole blood.

The sample originates from a study of identifying expanded T cells in peripheral blood (dated by TCRdb to about 2019). Study-level background: Technical replicates were generated by sequencing separate aliquots of the same genomic DNA pool, with four replicates compared pairwise. Results and caveats for the whole study, not just this receptor: Across all healthy donors, variance in clone template counts between approximately two-week samples was found to increase significantly with total template count. The authors expected that over much longer intervals, such as months to years, biological variance in healthy repertoires might increase even further. Approximately 1.1 differentially abundant clones were flagged by the binomial model between technical replicates, whereas about 16 and 20 were flagged over around two weeks and four weeks, respectively. Across all healthy-donor time intervals, the beta-binomial model significantly cut both the number of clones called differentially abundant and the false-positive rate.

The V and J segments used are TRBV19 and TRBJ2-1, with the D gene not confidently named. This clonotype was sampled from a person between 18 and 70 years old in good health. The sequencing input was blood. The nucleotide sequence reads TGTGCCAGCAAAGTATACAATGAGCAGTTCTTC. It codes for CASKVYNEQFF.